The 6 T cell receptor beta chains below were found in one sample sequenced in a study of shared clonotypes between healthy human individuals. Libraries were prepared by immunoSEQ multiplex PCR; TCRdb keeps only in-frame clonotypes and omits some of them. Of fewer than 1.4 million clones in the sample, 75% to 85% are singletons; the top ten hold roughly 0.65%. Sample: memory CD4+ T cells from PBMCs. The subset is: CD45RA-negative fraction. The receptors here all came from a man aged 18-30 years in good health. Some clones in this sample may be carry-over from other donors' samples.

The V and J genes are TRBV11-2 and TRBJ2-7, with D possibly being TRBD2 (6 bases). There are 15 residues in the CDR3. V was trimmed by 7 bases and J by 3 bases, leaving 19 bases between them. Per the germline V gene, CDR1 is SGHAT and CDR2 is FQNNGV. The CDR3 DNA sequence: TGTGCCAGCACGGAAGAGATTGGGAGGAGCTACGAGCAGTACTTC. Translating gives CASTEEIGRSYEQYF.

V and J are TRBV4-2 and TRBJ1-4; TRBD1 agrees at 8 bases. Germline V gene sequence: CDR1 LGHNA, CDR2 YNFKEQ. The J segment lost 8 bases and the V segment lost 4 bases, leaving 3 bases of the junction unmatched. CDR3 length equals 13 residues. CDR3: CASSPDREEKLFF. CDR3 bases: TGTGCCAGCAGCCCGGACAGGGAGGAAAAACTGTTTTTT.

V is TRBV6-5 and J is TRBJ2-2, with 8 bases identical to TRBD1. The V segment lost 4 bases and the J segment 3 bases; nucleotides outside the gene matches: 7. This CDR3 contains 16 residues. CDR1 is MNHEY, CDR2 SVGAGI, per germline. The DNA for the CDR3 is TGTGCCAGCAGTTCACGGACAGGGTGGGACACCGGGGAGCTGTTTTTT. Its translation is CASSSRTGWDTGELFF.

The chain uses TRBV5-4 and TRBJ2-3; the D gene could be TRBD1 or TRBD2 (5 bases each). The V and J ends lost 4 bases and 2 bases respectively, with 11 bases between them. This CDR3 has 14 residues. From germline, CDR1 is SGHNT and CDR2 YYREEE (reference sequence). The CDR3: CASSGTPVTDTQYF. In DNA form, the CDR3 reads TGTGCCAGCAGCGGGACCCCCGTCACAGATACGCAGTATTTT.

J is TRBJ1-2 and V is TRBV7-2, with D possibly TRBD1 on 6 matching bases. CDR3 length: 15 amino acids. From germline, CDR1 is SGHTA and CDR2 FQGNSA. Trimming removed 5 bases from V and 5 bases from J, with 18 bases in between. The CDR3 DNA sequence: TGTGCCAGCAGCCAAAGGGGGGTTGAAAAGTATGGCTACACCTTC. Its translation is CASSQRGVEKYGYTF. The whole variable domain, filled in from reference TRBV7-2 and TRBJ1-2, reads GAGVSQSPSNKVTEKGKDVELRCDPISGHTALYWYRQSLGQGLEFLIYFQGNSAPDKSGLPSDRFSAERTGGSVSTLTIQRTQQEDSAVYLCASSQRGVEKYGYTFGSGTRLTVV.

The rearrangement uses TRBV14 and TRBJ2-7; D is uncertain. This CDR3 region has 16 residues. Germline V gene data show CDR1 as SGHDN and CDR2 as FVKESK. The germline V and J ends were trimmed by 3 bases and 3 bases, with 18 bases remaining between them. The DNA of the CDR3 is TGTGCCAGCAGCCATCCGAAGGGCCTGATTAACTACGAGCAGTACTTC. It codes for CASSHPKGLINYEQYF.